This entry lists 17 T cell receptor beta chains sequenced from one sample in a study of long-term antiretroviral therapy in people with HIV. Survey level was the resolution at which the v3.0 immunoSEQ assay ran. Data came from immunoSEQ multiplex PCR; TCRdb stores just in-frame clones and leaves some out. This table holds over 30,000 clones, 82% found once. The sample in question was unsorted PBMCs, obtained 0.6 years after starting antiretroviral therapy. The origin of the receptors is a man younger than 30 with HIV.

This chain connects TRBV2 to TRBJ2-7; a weak D match, TRBD2 (5 bases). The CDR3 runs 14 residues. The ends were cut back, 4 bases at V and 0 bases at J, with 10 bases in the middle. Germline values: CDR1 SNHLY, CDR2 FYNNEI. CDR3 sequence (DNA): TGTGCCAGCAGTGCTCCTGAGGGCTCCTACGAGCAGTACTTC. Translated, it gives CASSAPEGSYEQYF.

V gene TRBV25-1 combines with J gene TRBJ2-5; 7 bases match TRBD2. The CDR3 is made up of 15 amino acids. Germline V gene lookup returns CDR1 MGHDK and CDR2 SYGVNS. The trim removed 2 bases at V and 4 bases at J, leaving 7 bases unmatched. CDR3 amino acids: CASSEGGGIGETQYF. As DNA, the CDR3 is TGTGCCAGCAGTGAAGGGGGGGGGATCGGAGAGACCCAGTACTTC.

The CDR3: CASSRRENTEAFF. The CDR3 DNA follows: TGTGCCAGCAGCCGTCGTGAGAACACTGAAGCTTTCTTT. The V and J genes are TRBV7-9 and TRBJ1-1, with D unclear. Germline assignment: CDR1 SEHNR and CDR2 FQNEAQ (reference sequence). V lost 5 bases, J lost 1 base, and 8 bases lay in between. The CDR3 covers 13 residues.

The rearrangement uses TRBV27 and TRBJ1-5; 9 nucleotides match TRBD1. V lost 6 bases and J lost 6; bases outside the gene matches: 3. From germline, CDR1 is MNHEY and CDR2 SMNVEV (reference sequence). The CDR3 loop spans 13 amino acids. The CDR3 coding sequence is TGTGCCAGCAGAAGGACAGGGGTTCAGCCCCAGCATTTT. Translating gives CASRRTGVQPQHF.

The chain is built from TRBV18 and TRBJ2-5; weak D call: TRBD2 (7 bases). The end of the DNA is better explained by TRBJ2-7, so the J call may be wrong. Germline assignment: CDR1 KGHSH and CDR2 LQKENI. The CDR3 length is 14 residues. The CDR3 loop reads CASSLGGGSYEQYF. Here the CDR3 DNA reads TGTGCCAGCTCCCTAGGGGGGGGCTCCTACGAGCAGTACTTC.

This clone was detected a few times. J is TRBJ1-1 and V is TRBV19; the D is unclear. The CDR3 extends over 11 amino acids. CDR1 and CDR2 (germline): LNHDA, SQIVND (reference sequence). V lost 6 bases and J lost 11, with 13 bases in between. The CDR3 nucleotides are TGTGCCAGTAGATACATAGAGGCTGCTTTCTTT. Residues: CASRYIEAAFF. The full variable domain, rest sourced from reference TRBV19 and TRBJ1-1, is DGGITQSPKYLFRKEGQNVTLSCEQNLNHDAMYWYRQDPGQGLRLIYYSQIVNDFQKGDIAEGYSVSREKKESFPLTVTSAQKNPTAFYLCASRYIEAAFFGQGTRLTVV.

The chain uses TRBV20-1 and TRBJ1-4; D not certain. Germline V lookup: CDR1 DFQATT, CDR2 SNEGSKA (reference sequence). Trimming took off 6 bases at V and 7 bases at J, with 6 bases between the two ends. The CDR3 spans 10 residues. Here the CDR3 reads CSALGEKLFF. For the CDR3, the DNA is TGCAGTGCCCTTGGTGAAAAACTGTTTTTT.

This chain links TRBV4-3 with TRBJ2-1, with 9 positions matching TRBD1. Germline loops: CDR1 LGHNA, CDR2 YSLEER. This CDR3 is 14 amino acids long. V shed 4 bases, J shed 8 bases, and the junction held 6 bases outside the gene matches. The DNA for the CDR3 is TGCGCCAGCAGCCTCCTGGGACAGGGAGATGAGCAGTTCTTC. It translates to CASSLLGQGDEQFF.

The CDR3 region has the DNA TGTGCCAGCAGCCCCAATGGACAGGGAGATACAGATACGCAGTATTTT. Translation: CASSPNGQGDTDTQYF. The chain employs TRBV9 and TRBJ2-3, with 8 nucleotides matching TRBD1. J gave up 3 bases and V 4 bases, and 10 bases lay outside the gene matches. Germline V CDR1 and CDR2: SGDLS, YYNGEE. The length of the CDR3 is 16 residues.

The chain carries TRBV7-9 and TRBJ1-1; D not resolved. The CDR3 covers 18 residues. V was pared by 0 bases and J by 5 bases, with 22 bases between. The germline CDR1 and CDR2 sequences are SEHNR and FQNEAQ (reference sequence). As DNA, the CDR3 is TGTGCCAGCAGCTTAGCTTTTGGAGGGATGGTAGGGAAGACTGAAGCTTTCTTT. The encoded protein is CASSLAFGGMVGKTEAFF.

The chain combines TRBV6-5 with TRBJ1-5; perhaps TRBD1 as D (5 bases). Germline V CDR1 and CDR2: MNHEY, SVGAGI. CDR3 length: 13 amino acids. Deletions cut 8 bases from V and 9 bases from J, with 17 bases between. The DNA for the CDR3 is TGTGCCAGCGACAGTGGGGGAGGGCGGCCCCAGCATTTT. This encodes CASDSGGGRPQHF.

This rearrangement joins TRBV19 to TRBJ2-1; a possible D gene is TRBD2 (5 bases). The V end was cut by 1 base, the J end by 12 bases, with 19 bases between. This CDR3 region has 15 residues. Per germline, CDR1 LNHDA and CDR2 SQIVND (reference sequence). This CDR3 reads CASSIGAGSGWWQFF. The DNA for the CDR3 is TGTGCCAGTAGTATAGGGGCGGGTTCGGGTTGGTGGCAGTTCTTC.

The V call is TRBV7-2, the J call TRBJ2-3, with D perhaps assigned TRBD1 or TRBD2 (5 bases each). Germline V CDR1 and CDR2: SGHTA, FQGNSA. The CDR3 is 15 amino acids. With 5 bases removed from V and 2 bases from J, the gap between germline ends came to 14 bases. Here the CDR3 DNA reads TGTGCCAGCAGCCCATCGGGGCCTATCACAGATACGCAGTATTTT. Its protein product is CASSPSGPITDTQYF.

This clone appeared a few times. The chain has TRBV6-4 and TRBJ2-1, with unresolved D. The CDR3 covers 13 residues. V lost 2 bases, J lost 7 bases, and 9 bases lay in between. CDR1 and CDR2 from the germline V gene are MRHNA and SNTAGT. The CDR3 loop is CASSDKEYNEQFF. The CDR3 DNA follows: TGTGCCAGCAGTGACAAGGAGTATAATGAGCAGTTCTTC.

This clone appeared a single time. V is TRBV7-9 and J is TRBJ2-1, with D uncertain. Germline-derived CDR1 and CDR2 are SEHNR and FQNEAQ (reference sequence). V lost 0 bases, J lost 7 bases, and 7 bases lay in between. This CDR3 is 13 amino acids long. The CDR3 DNA reads as TGTGCCAGCAGCTTAGCGGGCGAAAATGAGCAGTTCTTC. This encodes CASSLAGENEQFF.

The rearrangement uses TRBV27 and TRBJ2-7; TRBD1 aligns across 11 bases. V lost 5 bases to trimming and J lost 6 bases; unmatched junction nucleotides: 6. The CDR3 has 14 amino acids. The germline gives CDR1 MNHEY, CDR2 SMNVEV (reference sequence). The CDR3 protein is CASSPRTGGLEQYF. The CDR3, as DNA: TGTGCCAGCAGTCCAAGGACAGGGGGCCTCGAGCAGTACTTC.

As DNA, the CDR3 is TGTGCCAGCAGCTTGTACCTATCAGGGAGCTATGGCTACACCTTC. Amino acids: CASSLYLSGSYGYTF. V and J are TRBV5-6 and TRBJ1-2, with D perhaps TRBD1 (5 bases). The CDR3 contains 15 residues. The germline V and J ends were trimmed by 1 base and 4 bases, with 14 bases remaining between them. Per the germline V gene, CDR1 is SGHDT and CDR2 is YYEEEE.